A selection of T cell receptor beta chains follows, all from one sample in a study of blood T cell repertoires in COVID-19. Assay used: immunoSEQ multiplex PCR; TCRdb lists only in-frame clones, some missing. Among roughly 350,000 clones listed, 88% were seen once. Sequenced: peripheral blood. Source of these receptors: a woman in her sixties or seventies with COVID-19, enrolled during active disease. The CDR3 runs from the conserved cysteine through the conserved F or W. Fields, in order: V gene, J gene, clone size, D gene, CDR3 DNA, CDR3 protein. D genes are given only for firm matches. Clone size is given for some rows only: seen once, a few or many times, or a class if the clone is expanded.

v_gene: TRBV3-1/TRBV3-2; j_gene: TRBJ2-2; abundance: few; d_gene: -; CDR3nt: TGTGCCAGCAGCCATCTTCTTGTGTACGGGTTAACCGGGGAGCTGTTTTTT; CDR3aa: CASSHLLVYGLTGELFF
v_gene: TRBV28; j_gene: TRBJ2-3; abundance: -; d_gene: TRBD1; CDR3nt: TGTGCCAGCAGTTCCCGGGACAGGGATCCAGATACGCAGTATTTT; CDR3aa: CASSSRDRDPDTQYF
v_gene: TRBV6-1; j_gene: TRBJ1-5; abundance: -; d_gene: TRBD1; CDR3nt: TGTGCCAGCAGTGGGATAAACAGGGGTAGCAATCAGCCCCAGCATTTT; CDR3aa: CASSGINRGSNQPQHF
v_gene: TRBV28; j_gene: TRBJ1-2; abundance: -; d_gene: -; CDR3nt: TGTGCCAGCACCATGGGGCAAGGGTCCTATGGCTACACCTTC; CDR3aa: CASTMGQGSYGYTF
v_gene: TRBV28; j_gene: TRBJ1-1; abundance: -; d_gene: -; CDR3nt: TGTGCCAGTTTTATAAACACTGAAGCTTTCTTT; CDR3aa: CASFINTEAFF
v_gene: TRBV18; j_gene: TRBJ1-5; abundance: once; d_gene: -; CDR3nt: TGTGCCAGCTCACCACTCGGGGGAAGCAATCAGCCCCAGCATTTT; CDR3aa: CASSPLGGSNQPQHF
v_gene: TRBV7-2; j_gene: TRBJ1-4; abundance: -; d_gene: -; CDR3nt: TGTGCCAGCAGCCCCAGACAGTTGGAAAAACTGTTTTTT; CDR3aa: CASSPRQLEKLFF
v_gene: TRBV4-1; j_gene: TRBJ2-5; abundance: -; d_gene: TRBD2; CDR3nt: TGCGCCAGCAGCCAAGTCGGCCTAGCGGCAGAGACCCAGTACTTC; CDR3aa: CASSQVGLAAETQYF
v_gene: TRBV5-1; j_gene: TRBJ2-7; abundance: -; d_gene: TRBD2; CDR3nt: TGCGCCAGCAGCCGAGCGGCGGGGGTGGATTCCTACGAGCAGTACTTC; CDR3aa: CASSRAAGVDSYEQYF
v_gene: TRBV5-6; j_gene: TRBJ2-7; abundance: -; d_gene: TRBD2; CDR3nt: TGTGCCAGCAGCTTTGGGACTAGGGTCCACGAGCAGTACTTC; CDR3aa: CASSFGTRVHEQYF
v_gene: TRBV29-1; j_gene: TRBJ1-1; abundance: -; d_gene: -; CDR3nt: TGCAGCGTAAGAGCGCAGGGCGGCGACACTGAAGCTTTCTTT; CDR3aa: CSVRAQGGDTEAFF
v_gene: TRBV21-1; j_gene: TRBJ2-7; abundance: -; d_gene: -; CDR3nt: TGTGCCAGCAGCGCGGGAACCGGGACAGGGGGTTCCTACGAGCAGTACTTC; CDR3aa: CASSAGTGTGGSYEQYF
v_gene: TRBV4-1; j_gene: TRBJ2-2; abundance: -; d_gene: TRBD2; CDR3nt: TGCGCCAGCAGCCCGACTAGCGGGGGGGCTGGGGAGCTGTTTTTT; CDR3aa: CASSPTSGGAGELFF
v_gene: TRBV11-3; j_gene: TRBJ2-3; abundance: -; d_gene: TRBD1; CDR3nt: TGTGCCAGCAGCGCCAGATTGGGACAGGGTATAGATACGCAGTATTTT; CDR3aa: CASSARLGQGIDTQYF
v_gene: TRBV5-1; j_gene: TRBJ2-5; abundance: -; d_gene: -; CDR3nt: TGCGCCAGCAGCCGAAGACAGGGAGGACAAGAGACCCAGTACTTC; CDR3aa: CASSRRQGGQETQYF
v_gene: TRBV6-6; j_gene: TRBJ2-3; abundance: -; d_gene: -; CDR3nt: TGTGCCAGCAGTATCGAGAGGGATACGCAGTATTTT; CDR3aa: CASSIERDTQYF
v_gene: TRBV18; j_gene: TRBJ2-7; abundance: -; d_gene: TRBD2; CDR3nt: TGTGCCAGCTCACCACTAGCGGGGGCCGCCTACGAGCAGTACTTC; CDR3aa: CASSPLAGAAYEQYF
v_gene: TRBV24-1; j_gene: TRBJ2-4; abundance: -; d_gene: -; CDR3nt: TGTGCCACCAGTGACCCCCGGGGGTCCCAAAACATTCAGTACTTC; CDR3aa: CATSDPRGSQNIQYF
v_gene: TRBV18; j_gene: TRBJ1-2; abundance: -; d_gene: -; CDR3nt: TGTGCCAGCTCAGAGGCGTACGAAGGCTACACCTTC; CDR3aa: CASSEAYEGYTF
v_gene: TRBV7-9; j_gene: TRBJ1-3; abundance: -; d_gene: -; CDR3nt: TGTGCCAGCAGCTTAGTGCCGGGAGCGGGAAACACCATATATTTT; CDR3aa: CASSLVPGAGNTIYF
v_gene: TRBV7-9; j_gene: TRBJ1-2; abundance: -; d_gene: TRBD1; CDR3nt: TGTGCCAGCAGCGCGGGACAGCAATATGGCTACACCTTC; CDR3aa: CASSAGQQYGYTF
v_gene: TRBV7-9; j_gene: TRBJ1-2; abundance: -; d_gene: -; CDR3nt: TGTGCCAGCAGCCCAAACAACTTACAGGGAGACCTAGGCTACACCTTC; CDR3aa: CASSPNNLQGDLGYTF